The 10 T cell receptor beta chains listed next were all sequenced from one sample in a study of T cell responses to AZD1222 COVID-19 vaccine. Assay: immunoSEQ multiplex PCR; the TCRdb copy retains only in-frame clones and omits some. The table records about 150,000 clones, roughly 90% of them present only once. The sample here was peripheral blood, taken on day 0 of AZD1222 vaccination. The origin of the receptors is an adult in good health.

This chain uses TRBV6-5 with TRBJ1-4, with 9 bases fitting TRBD1. Trimming cost V 7 bases and J 5 bases; bases outside gene matches: 8. The CDR3 is made up of 15 amino acids. CDR1 is MNHEY and CDR2 is SVGAGI in the germline V gene. The CDR3 protein is CASTRTQGANEKLFF. CDR3 DNA: TGTGCCAGCACCCGAACACAGGGGGCGAATGAAAAACTGTTTTTT.

The chain employs TRBV30 and TRBJ2-1; D is ambiguous. The CDR3 is 11 amino acids. V lost 0 bases, J lost 7 bases, and 4 bases lay in between. Looked up from germline, CDR1 is GTSNPN and CDR2 is SVGIG (reference sequence). CDR3 loop: CAWSVSNEQFF. The CDR3 nucleotides read TGTGCCTGGAGTGTATCAAATGAGCAGTTCTTC.

The chain recombines TRBV25-1 with TRBJ2-2, with D tentatively TRBD1 or TRBD2 (5 bases each). The CDR3 has 17 residues. Looked up from germline, CDR1 is MGHDK and CDR2 is SYGVNS. Trimming took 6 bases from V and 0 from J, leaving 17 bases between them. CDR3 loop: CASRRGTLGANTGELFF. The CDR3 DNA sequence: TGTGCCAGCAGGAGGGGCACCCTGGGGGCGAACACCGGGGAGCTGTTTTTT.

The gene calls are TRBV5-1 and TRBJ2-2; D is unresolved. V shed 2 bases and J shed 1 base, with 9 bases lying between them. Germline CDR1 reads SGHRS; CDR2 reads YFSETQ. The length of the CDR3 is 15 residues. The CDR3 region has the DNA TGCGCCAGCAGCTTACAGACGGAGAACACCGGGGAGCTGTTTTTT. It specifies CASSLQTENTGELFF.

This chain joins TRBV24-1 and TRBJ2-6; tentatively, D is TRBD2 (6 bases). The V end lost 8 bases, the J end lost 2 bases, and 9 bases lay between the germline ends. Germline V gene sequence: CDR1 KGHDR, CDR2 SFDVKD. The CDR3 runs 14 residues. In nucleotides, the CDR3 is TGTGCCACCACCGGAGGGGCTGGGGCCAACGTCCTGACTTTC. Protein sequence: CATTGGAGANVLTF.

V gene TRBV11-2 combines with J gene TRBJ2-3, with 13 nucleotides matching TRBD2. Germline assignment: CDR1 SGHAT and CDR2 FQNNGV. The CDR3 totals 17 residues. V shed 4 bases and J 1 base; nucleotides not matched to a gene: 5. CDR3 residues: CASSSRTSGRRTDTQYF. CDR3 in DNA: TGTGCCAGCAGCTCTCGGACTAGCGGGAGACGCACAGATACGCAGTATTTT.

V usage is TRBV6-4 and J usage is TRBJ1-5; D remains ambiguous. This CDR3 contains 13 residues. Trimming left V 3 bases short and J 4 bases short, with 7 bases between. The germline gives CDR1 MRHNA, CDR2 SNTAGT. As DNA, the CDR3 is TGTGCCAGCAGTGAAGGGCAGAATCAGCCCCAGCATTTT. Translation gives CASSEGQNQPQHF.

This clone is a singleton in its sample. The V gene is TRBV11-1, the J gene TRBJ1-6; D ambiguous. This CDR3 region has 13 residues. The V gene lost 3 bases and the J gene lost 7 bases, with 7 bases spanning the gap. Germline CDR1 SGHAT, CDR2 FQDESV (reference sequence). The CDR3 DNA follows: TGTGCCAGCAGCTTGGTGGGGAATTCACCCCTCCACTTT. Amino acid sequence: CASSLVGNSPLHF.

V gene TRBV19 combines with J gene TRBJ2-3; 13 nucleotides line up with TRBD2. Looked up from germline, CDR1 is LNHDA and CDR2 is SQIVND (reference sequence). The ends lost 5 bases at V and 4 bases at J; junction bases unmatched: 9. The CDR3 length is 17 residues. The CDR3 nucleotides read TGTGCCAGTAGTTCCAGACTAGCGGGGGGCATCCCAGATACGCAGTATTTT. Its translation: CASSSRLAGGIPDTQYF. The variable domain in full, completed from reference TRBV19 and TRBJ2-3, reads DGGITQSPKYLFRKEGQNVTLSCEQNLNHDAMYWYRQDPGQGLRLIYYSQIVNDFQKGDIAEGYSVSREKKESFPLTVTSAQKNPTAFYLCASSSRLAGGIPDTQYFGPGTRLTVL.

The chain is built from TRBV5-1 and TRBJ2-7; maybe TRBD1 (6 bases). The CDR3 runs 14 residues. Trimming removed 4 bases from V and 0 bases from J, with 11 bases in between. Germline CDR1 and CDR2: SGHRS and YFSETQ. The CDR3 DNA sequence: TGCGCCAGCAGCGTGACAGGTAGCTCCTACGAGCAGTACTTC. It is translated as CASSVTGSSYEQYF.